This T cell receptor (beta chain) comes out of a study of blood T cell repertoires in COVID-19. Study as a whole: Both acute and convalescent COVID-19 samples were obtained from the United States, Italy and Spain.

Original handling: Using reference gene primer amplification, nucleated cell counts were estimated. The protocol was immunoSEQ multiplex PCR, while the TCRdb copy is restricted to in-frame clones and leaves out a portion. V and J calls and clone size are copied from that table; D and trimming were computed from the DNA. The table has about 210,000 clones, 80% seen once. This clone was counted a single time. The CDR3 runs 13 residues. The germline gives CDR1 SNHLY, CDR2 FYNNEI. V was pared by 7 bases and J by 4 bases, with 11 bases between. Sequencing was performed on peripheral blood. This chain links TRBV2 with TRBJ1-5; possibly TRBD1 for D (6 bases). This receptor was taken from a man aged 55-75 years with acute or convalescent COVID-19. In DNA form, the CDR3 reads TGTGCCAGCACTAAGGGGGAAAATCAGCCCCAGCATTTT. This translates into CASTKGENQPQHF.